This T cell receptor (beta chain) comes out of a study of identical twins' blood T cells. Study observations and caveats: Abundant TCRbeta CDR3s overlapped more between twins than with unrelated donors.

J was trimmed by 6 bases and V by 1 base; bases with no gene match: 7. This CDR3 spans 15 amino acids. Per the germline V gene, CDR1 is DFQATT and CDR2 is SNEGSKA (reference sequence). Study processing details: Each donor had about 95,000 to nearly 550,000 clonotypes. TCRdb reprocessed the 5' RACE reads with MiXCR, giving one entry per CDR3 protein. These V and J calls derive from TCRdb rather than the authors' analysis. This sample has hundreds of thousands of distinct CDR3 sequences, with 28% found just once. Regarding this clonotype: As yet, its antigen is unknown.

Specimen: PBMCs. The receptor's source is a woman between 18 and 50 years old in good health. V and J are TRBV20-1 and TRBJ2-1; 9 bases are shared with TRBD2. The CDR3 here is CSARGPGLASNEQFF. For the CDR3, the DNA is TGCAGTGCTAGAGGACCCGGACTAGCGTCCAATGAGCAGTTCTTC.